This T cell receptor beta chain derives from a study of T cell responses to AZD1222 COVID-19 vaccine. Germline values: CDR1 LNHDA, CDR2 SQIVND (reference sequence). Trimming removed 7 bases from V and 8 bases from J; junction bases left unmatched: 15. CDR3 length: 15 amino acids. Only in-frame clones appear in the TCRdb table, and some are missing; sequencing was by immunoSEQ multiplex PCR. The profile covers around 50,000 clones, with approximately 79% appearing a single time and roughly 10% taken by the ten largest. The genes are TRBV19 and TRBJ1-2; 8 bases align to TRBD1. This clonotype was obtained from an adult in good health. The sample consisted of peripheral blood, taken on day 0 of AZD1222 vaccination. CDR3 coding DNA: TGTGCCAGTAAGACAGGTAGACAGGGGTCCCGCGGCTACACCTTC. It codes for CASKTGRQGSRGYTF. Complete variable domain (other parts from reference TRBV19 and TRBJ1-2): DGGITQSPKYLFRKEGQNVTLSCEQNLNHDAMYWYRQDPGQGLRLIYYSQIVNDFQKGDIAEGYSVSREKKESFPLTVTSAQKNPTAFYLCASKTGRQGSRGYTFGSGTRLTVV.